A selection of T cell receptor beta chains follows, all from one sample in a study of blood T cells in healthy people across ages. TCRdb redid the calling of the 5' RACE reads with MiXCR, one entry per CDR3 protein. Among roughly 650,000 distinct CDR3 sequences listed, approximately 29% were seen once. The specimen sequenced was blood. Receptors originate from an elderly woman in good health. Both conserved end residues are part of each CDR3. The D gene is left open where the match is weak. The size field is filled for only some rows; it gives once, few, many or a size class.

>NA|many|TRBJ2-7|TRBV5-1
CASSLAVSSYEQYF
TGCGCCAGCAGCTTGGCGGTGAGCTCCTACGAGCAGTACTTC
>TRBD1|NA|TRBJ1-5|TRBV4-2
CASSQELRTGNQPQHF
TGTGCCAGCAGCCAAGAACTACGGACAGGGAATCAGCCCCAGCATTTT
>NA|many|TRBJ2-3|TRBV6-5
CASSYSQADTQYF
TGTGCCAGCAGTTACTCGCAGGCAGATACGCAGTATTTT
>NA|few|TRBJ1-3|TRBV28
CASSLRGPGNTIYF
TGTGCCAGCAGTCTCAGGGGCCCAGGAAACACCATATATTTT
>TRBD1|NA|TRBJ2-1|TRBV5-1
CASSHRQGGYEQFF
TGCGCCAGCAGCCACAGACAGGGGGGCTATGAGCAGTTCTTC
>TRBD1|NA|TRBJ1-2|TRBV10-3
CAIRGQGPYGYTF
TGTGCCATCAGAGGACAGGGCCCCTATGGCTACACCTTC
>TRBD2|NA|TRBJ2-5|TRBV24-1
CATSVLAGGGETQYF
TGTGCCACCAGTGTACTAGCGGGAGGAGGAGAGACCCAGTACTTC
>NA|many|TRBJ1-6|TRBV4-3
CASSRDLMQTDNSPLHF
TGCGCCAGCAGCCGCGACCTGATGCAGACGGATAATTCACCCCTCCACTTT
>TRBD1|NA|TRBJ2-7|TRBV20-1
CSARFGTGSYEQYF
TGCAGTGCTAGATTTGGGACAGGGAGCTACGAGCAGTACTTC
>NA|many|TRBJ2-7|TRBV27
CASSPRDADYEQYF
TGTGCCAGCAGTCCCCGGGACGCTGACTACGAGCAGTACTTC
>TRBD2|many|TRBJ2-1|TRBV7-3
CASREVAGGYNEQFF
TGTGCCAGCCGGGAAGTAGCGGGGGGGTATAATGAGCAGTTCTTC
>NA|few|TRBJ1-1|TRBV28
CASSLWGGGTEAFF
TGTGCCAGCAGTTTATGGGGTGGGGGCACTGAAGCTTTCTTT
>TRBD2|many|TRBJ2-1|TRBV7-8
CASSSLGGHEQFF
TGTGCCAGCAGCTCCCTGGGAGGGCATGAGCAGTTCTTC
>TRBD1|NA|TRBJ1-3|TRBV12-3/TRBV12-4
CAGRKQGYRNTIYF
TGTGCCGGCAGGAAACAGGGGTACAGGAACACCATATATTTT
>TRBD1|many|TRBJ2-5|TRBV7-9
CASSLDRGLETQYF
TGTGCCAGCAGCTTAGACAGGGGGCTTGAGACCCAGTACTTC
>NA|few|TRBJ2-1|TRBV6-1
CASSLLGQGIINEQFF
TGTGCCAGCAGTCTCTTGGGGCAGGGGATCATCAATGAGCAGTTCTTC
>TRBD2|NA|TRBJ2-1|TRBV4-1
CASSLILAGGNYNEQFF
TGCGCCAGCAGCCTTATACTAGCGGGGGGTAATTACAATGAGCAGTTCTTC
>NA|NA|TRBJ2-3|TRBV20-1
CRAPGTDTQYF
TGCAGGGCTCCGGGCACAGATACGCAGTATTTT
>TRBD2|many|TRBJ2-1|TRBV7-2
CASRTRTSGVGNEQFF
TGTGCCAGCAGGACGCGGACTAGCGGGGTGGGGAATGAGCAGTTCTTC
>TRBD2|many|TRBJ2-5|TRBV20-1
CNGGVVGETQYF
TGCAATGGGGGGGTGGTTGGGGAGACCCAGTACTTC
>NA|once|TRBJ2-5|TRBV7-9
CASSFARETQYF
TGTGCCAGCAGCTTCGCACGAGAGACCCAGTACTTC
>TRBD1|NA|TRBJ2-5|TRBV5-1
CASSLPTGGETQYF
TGCGCCAGCAGCCTCCCGACAGGGGGAGAGACCCAGTACTTC
>TRBD2|many|TRBJ2-1|TRBV9
CASSVALAGAGEQFF
TGTGCCAGCAGCGTTGCGCTAGCGGGGGCCGGTGAGCAGTTCTTC
>TRBD1|few|TRBJ1-1|TRBV20-1
CSAGNRAGGNTEAFF
TGCAGTGCTGGAAATCGAGCAGGGGGAAACACTGAAGCTTTCTTT
>NA|many|TRBJ1-4|TRBV7-2
CASSSLVANEKLFF
TGTGCCAGCAGTTCCCTGGTGGCTAATGAAAAACTGTTTTTT
>NA|many|TRBJ1-5|TRBV7-2
CASSTRDSPASNQPQHF
TGTGCCAGCAGCACGCGGGACTCCCCGGCCAGCAATCAGCCCCAGCATTTT
>NA|NA|TRBJ2-7|TRBV30
CAWSHGARAYEQYF
TGTGCCTGGAGTCACGGGGCACGGGCCTACGAGCAGTACTTC
>NA|NA|TRBJ2-2|TRBV24-1
CATSDLRGSQNTGELFF
TGTGCCACCAGTGATTTGCGTGGGTCTCAGAACACCGGGGAGCTGTTTTTT
>TRBD1|many|TRBJ2-6|TRBV6-1
CASTTGPPGQGSKGANVLTF
TGTGCCAGCACTACGGGCCCTCCGGGACAGGGGAGTAAAGGGGCCAACGTCCTGACTTTC
>TRBD1|few|TRBJ2-4|TRBV10-2
CASRRTGDLGIQYF
TGCGCCAGCAGAAGGACAGGGGATTTAGGCATTCAGTACTTC
>NA|NA|TRBJ1-1|TRBV11-2
CASSPVTGNTEAFF
TGTGCCAGCAGCCCGGTTACGGGGAACACTGAAGCTTTCTTT
>NA|NA|TRBJ2-7|TRBV4-1
CAGSPWWGPYEQYF
TGCGCCGGCAGCCCGTGGTGGGGTCCCTACGAGCAGTACTTC
>NA|few|TRBJ1-1|TRBV9
CASSVDWGNTEAFF
TGTGCCAGCAGCGTAGATTGGGGGAACACTGAAGCTTTCTTT
>NA|NA|TRBJ2-3|TRBV19
CASTAGGGRADTQCF
TGTGCCAGTACCGCCGGAGGGGGGCGAGCAGATACGCAGTGTTTT
>TRBD1|NA|TRBJ1-1|TRBV4-1
CASSHRTGDGTEAFF
TGCGCCAGCAGCCACCGGACAGGAGACGGCACTGAAGCTTTCTTT
>NA|NA|TRBJ2-4|TRBV6-6
CASSFDVAKNIQYF
TGTGCCAGCAGCTTCGACGTAGCCAAAAACATTCAGTACTTC
>TRBD1|NA|TRBJ1-2|TRBV7-2
CASSLATGGNYGYTF
TGTGCCAGCAGCTTAGCTACAGGGGGTAACTATGGCTACACCTTC
>TRBD2|many|TRBJ2-5|TRBV4-2
CASSQEGLAGGETQYF
TGTGCCAGCAGCCAAGAGGGACTAGCGGGGGGGGAGACCCAGTACTTC
>NA|few|TRBJ1-6|TRBV27
CASSLKWKSYNSPLHF
TGTGCCAGCAGTTTGAAATGGAAGTCCTATAATTCACCCCTCCACTTT
>NA|few|TRBJ2-3|TRBV5-8
CASSLYRGGTDTQCF
TGTGCCAGCAGCTTGTACAGGGGAGGCACAGATACGCAGTGTTTT
>TRBD2|many|TRBJ2-5|TRBV20-1
CSAWGTNEETQYF
TGCAGTGCTTGGGGGACTAACGAAGAGACCCAGTACTTC